This entry lists 11 T cell receptor beta chains sequenced from one sample in a study of T cell responses to AZD1222 COVID-19 vaccine. The repertoire was sequenced with immunoSEQ multiplex PCR; TCRdb's copy has only in-frame clones and lacks some. The table records 150,000 to 200,000 clones, 80% to 95% of them present only once. The sample was peripheral blood, taken on day 0 of AZD1222 vaccination. The receptors derive from an adult in good health.

The chain couples TRBV30 to TRBJ1-5, with TRBD1 matching 10 bases. Germline loops: CDR1 GTSNPN, CDR2 SVGIG (reference sequence). With V trimmed by 2 bases and J by 4 bases, 2 bases remained unmatched. There are 14 residues in the CDR3. This CDR3 reads CAWSTGQGNQPQHF. The CDR3 nucleotides are TGTGCCTGGAGTACGGGACAGGGGAATCAGCCCCAGCATTTT.

The rearrangement joins TRBV5-5 to TRBJ2-2, with TRBD2 identical over 9 bases. In germline, CDR1 is SGHKS, CDR2 YYEKEE (reference sequence). The CDR3 totals 16 residues. Trimming removed 7 bases from V and 3 bases from J; junction bases left unmatched: 10. The CDR3 is CASDFGLAGDTGELFF. CDR3 nucleotides: TGTGCCAGCGATTTCGGCTTAGCGGGAGACACCGGGGAGCTGTTTTTT.

This clone was counted a single time. The chain carries TRBV28 and TRBJ1-2; tentative D call: TRBD1 (5 bases). Germline V gene lookup returns CDR1 MDHEN and CDR2 SYDVKM. Trimming left V 7 bases short and J 4 bases short, with 13 bases between. CDR3 length equals 13 residues. The CDR3 nucleotides are TGTGCCAGCACCGACAGTGCCCCCTATGGCTACACCTTC. It translates to CASTDSAPYGYTF.

This chain joins TRBV29-1 and TRBJ2-7; 9 nucleotides match TRBD2. Germline V gene lookup returns CDR1 SQVTM and CDR2 ANQGSEA. Germline trimming cut 7 bases from V and 4 bases from J; bases unmatched to any gene: 14. The CDR3 is 15 amino acids. The CDR3 spells CSAHAKAGGRYEQYF. In DNA form, the CDR3 reads TGCAGCGCCCACGCAAAGGCGGGAGGGCGGTACGAGCAGTACTTC.

J is TRBJ1-3 and V is TRBV21-1. TRBV21-1 is marked as a pseudogene. This CDR3 comprises 17 residues. The CDR3 spells CASSKDPFRSSGNTIYF. Here the CDR3 DNA reads TGTGCCAGCAGCAAAGACCCCTTCAGGAGCTCTGGAAACACCATATATTTT.

The V call is TRBV7-6, the J call TRBJ2-2, with 8 positions matching TRBD1. Germline CDR1 and CDR2: SGHVS and FNYEAQ. The V and J ends lost 5 bases and 5 bases, in that order; junction bases with no gene match: 7. This CDR3 has 15 residues. CDR3 residues: CASSASDRGTGELFF. The DNA for the CDR3 is TGTGCCAGCAGCGCCAGTGACAGGGGTACCGGGGAGCTGTTTTTT.

The CDR3 loop is CASNGRGDSEQFF. CDR3 DNA: TGTGCCAGCAATGGGCGCGGAGATAGTGAGCAGTTCTTC. The rearrangement uses TRBV27 and TRBJ2-1, with no clear D. Trimming took 7 bases from V and 9 from J, leaving 16 bases between them. CDR3 length: 13 residues. Germline V lookup: CDR1 MNHEY, CDR2 SMNVEV (reference sequence).

The V gene is TRBV5-1, the J gene TRBJ1-2; D gene uncertain. The V end was cut by 7 bases, the J end by 6 bases, with 10 bases between. Germline CDR1 SGHRS, CDR2 YFSETQ. This CDR3 contains 11 residues. CDR3: CASGGGDGYTF. In DNA, the CDR3 is TGCGCCAGCGGCGGCGGTGATGGCTACACCTTC.

The chain combines TRBV3-1 (or the pseudogene TRBV3-2) with TRBJ1-6; D may be TRBD1 (5 bases). This CDR3 contains 16 residues. Trimming shortened V by 0 bases and J by 5 bases, and 11 bases separated the two germline ends. Germline V gene lookup returns CDR1 LGHDT and CDR2 YNNKEL (reference sequence). This CDR3 is CASSQDSAGNNSPLHF. The DNA for the CDR3 is TGTGCCAGCAGCCAAGATTCGGCAGGGAATAATTCACCCCTCCACTTT.

The chain couples TRBV6-5 to TRBJ2-5; D assignment may be TRBD1 or TRBD2 (5 bases each). The V end was cut by 6 bases, the J end by 3 bases, with 8 bases between. Germline assignment: CDR1 MNHEY and CDR2 SVGAGI. The CDR3 has 12 residues. In DNA form, the CDR3 reads TGTGCCAGCAGAGTGGGGGAAGAGACCCAGTACTTC. Amino acid sequence: CASRVGEETQYF.

This clone was observed a few times. J is TRBJ1-4 and V is TRBV2; the D is unclear. The CDR3 consists of 12 residues. V lost 4 bases, J lost 8 bases, and 8 bases lay in between. Germline CDR1 and CDR2: SNHLY and FYNNEI. The CDR3 protein is CASSVTGEKLFF. The CDR3 DNA is TGTGCCAGCAGTGTTACCGGGGAAAAACTGTTTTTT.